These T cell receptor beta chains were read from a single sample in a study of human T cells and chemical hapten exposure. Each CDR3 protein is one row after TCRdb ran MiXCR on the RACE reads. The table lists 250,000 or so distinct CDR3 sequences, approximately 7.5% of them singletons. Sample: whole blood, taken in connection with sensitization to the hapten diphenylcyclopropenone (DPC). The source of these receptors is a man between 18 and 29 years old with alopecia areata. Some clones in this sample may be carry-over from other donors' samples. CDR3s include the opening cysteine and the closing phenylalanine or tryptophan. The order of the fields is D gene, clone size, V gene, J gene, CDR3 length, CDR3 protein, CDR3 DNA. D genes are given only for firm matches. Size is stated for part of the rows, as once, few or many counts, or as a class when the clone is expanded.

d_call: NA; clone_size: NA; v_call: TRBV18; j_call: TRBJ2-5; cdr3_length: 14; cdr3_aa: CASSRSGYQETQYF; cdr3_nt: TGTGCCAGCTCACGATCAGGCTACCAAGAGACCCAGTACTTC
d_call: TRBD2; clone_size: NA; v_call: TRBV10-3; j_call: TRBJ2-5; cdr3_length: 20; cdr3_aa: CAISDSVFSGGKQHQETQYF; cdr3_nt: TGTGCCATCAGTGACTCGGTGTTTAGCGGGGGTAAACAACACCAAGAGACCCAGTACTTC
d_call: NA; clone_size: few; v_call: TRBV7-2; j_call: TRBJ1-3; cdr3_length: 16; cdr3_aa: CASSLASNGGLDTIYF; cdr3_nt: TGTGCCAGCAGCTTAGCGTCAAACGGGGGGCTGGACACCATATATTTT
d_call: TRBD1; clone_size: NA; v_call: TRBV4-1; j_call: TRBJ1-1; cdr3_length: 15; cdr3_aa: CASSQAPGGLTEAFF; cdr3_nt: TGCGCCAGCAGCCAAGCACCAGGGGGTTTGACTGAAGCTTTCTTT
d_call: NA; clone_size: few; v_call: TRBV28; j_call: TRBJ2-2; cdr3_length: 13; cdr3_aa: CASSPPATGELFF; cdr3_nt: TGTGCCAGCAGTCCCCCGGCCACCGGGGAGCTGTTTTTT
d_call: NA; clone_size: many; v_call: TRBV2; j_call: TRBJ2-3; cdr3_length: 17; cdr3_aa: CASSVWGGPPDTDTQYF; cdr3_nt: TGTGCCAGCAGTGTTTGGGGGGGCCCGCCCGACACAGATACGCAGTATTTT
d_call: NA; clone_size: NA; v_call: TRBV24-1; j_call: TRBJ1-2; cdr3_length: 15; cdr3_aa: CATSPREGAVYGYTF; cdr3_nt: TGTGCCACCAGTCCCCGGGAGGGAGCGGTCTATGGCTACACCTTC
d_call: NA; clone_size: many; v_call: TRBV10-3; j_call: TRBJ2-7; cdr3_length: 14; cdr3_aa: CAINPGPPVYEQYF; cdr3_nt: TGTGCCATCAACCCGGGTCCCCCTGTCTACGAGCAGTACTTC
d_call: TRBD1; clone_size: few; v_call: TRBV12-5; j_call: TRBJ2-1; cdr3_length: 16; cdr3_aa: CASGSPGQGITNEQFF; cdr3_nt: TGTGCTAGTGGTTCGCCGGGACAGGGTATCACGAATGAGCAGTTCTTC
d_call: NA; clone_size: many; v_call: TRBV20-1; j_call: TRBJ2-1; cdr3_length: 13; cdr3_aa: CSTRQISTHEQFF; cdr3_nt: TGCAGCACAAGACAGATTAGTACCCATGAGCAGTTCTTC
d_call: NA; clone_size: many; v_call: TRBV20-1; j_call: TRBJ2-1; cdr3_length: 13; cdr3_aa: CSAHRRVHNEQFF; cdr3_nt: TGCAGTGCTCATCGACGGGTCCACAATGAGCAGTTCTTC
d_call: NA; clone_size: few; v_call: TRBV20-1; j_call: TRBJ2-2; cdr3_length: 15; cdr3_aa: CSARRTGGLTGELFF; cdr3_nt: TGCAGTGCTAGGCGAACAGGAGGGCTAACCGGGGAGCTGTTTTTT
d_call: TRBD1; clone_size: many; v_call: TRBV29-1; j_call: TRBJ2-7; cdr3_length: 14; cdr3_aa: CSVFSGQGSYEQYF; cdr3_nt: TGCAGCGTTTTTTCGGGACAGGGGTCCTACGAGCAGTACTTC
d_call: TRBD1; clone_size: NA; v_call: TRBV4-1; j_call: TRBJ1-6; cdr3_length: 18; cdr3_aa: CASSQGTGGSSYNSPLHF; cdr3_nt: TGCGCCAGCAGCCAAGGGACAGGGGGTAGCTCCTATAATTCACCCCTCCACTTT
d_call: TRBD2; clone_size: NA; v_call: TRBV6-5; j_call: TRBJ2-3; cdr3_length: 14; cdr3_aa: CASSSEGLLDTQYF; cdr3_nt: TGTGCCAGCAGTTCCGAGGGACTACTCGATACGCAGTATTTT
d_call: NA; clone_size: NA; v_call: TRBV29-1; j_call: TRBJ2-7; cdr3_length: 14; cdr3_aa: CSVDSEGAYNEQYF; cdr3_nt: TGCAGCGTTGATTCGGAGGGGGCGTACAATGAGCAGTACTTC
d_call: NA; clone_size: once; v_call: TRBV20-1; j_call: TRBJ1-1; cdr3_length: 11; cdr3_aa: CSARRLPEAFF; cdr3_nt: TGCAGTGCTAGGAGGCTTCCTGAAGCTTTCTTT
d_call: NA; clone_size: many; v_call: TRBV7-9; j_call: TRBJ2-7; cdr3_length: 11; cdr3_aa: CASSFSYEQYF; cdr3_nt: TGTGCCAGCAGCTTTTCCTACGAGCAGTACTTC
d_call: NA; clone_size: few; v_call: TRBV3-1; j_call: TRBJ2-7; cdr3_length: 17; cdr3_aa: CASSQAGWTRLNYEQYF; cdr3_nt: TGTGCCAGCAGCCAAGCGGGTTGGACGAGACTTAACTACGAGCAGTACTTC
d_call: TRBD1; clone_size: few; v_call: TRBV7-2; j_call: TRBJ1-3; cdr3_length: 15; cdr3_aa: CASSFNRGQGNTIYF; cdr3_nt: TGTGCCAGCAGCTTCAACAGGGGGCAAGGAAACACCATATATTTT
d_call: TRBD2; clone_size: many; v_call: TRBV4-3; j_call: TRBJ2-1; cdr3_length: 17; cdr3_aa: CASSQDFGGGPYNEQFF; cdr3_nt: TGCGCCAGCAGCCAAGATTTCGGGGGGGGCCCCTACAATGAGCAGTTCTTC
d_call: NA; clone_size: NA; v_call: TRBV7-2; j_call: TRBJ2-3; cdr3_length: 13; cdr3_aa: CASSLHRADTQYF; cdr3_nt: TGTGCCAGCAGCTTACACAGGGCAGATACGCAGTATTTT
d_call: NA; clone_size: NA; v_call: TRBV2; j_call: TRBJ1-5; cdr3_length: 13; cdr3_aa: CASRSPGNQPQHF; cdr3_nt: TGTGCCAGCAGATCTCCGGGCAATCAGCCCCAGCATTTT
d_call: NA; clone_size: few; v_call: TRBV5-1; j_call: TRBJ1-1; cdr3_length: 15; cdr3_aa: CASSLLMGANTEAFF; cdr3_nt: TGCGCCAGCAGCTTGTTGATGGGGGCAAACACTGAAGCTTTCTTT
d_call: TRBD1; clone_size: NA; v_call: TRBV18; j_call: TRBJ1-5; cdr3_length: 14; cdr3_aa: CASSSTGGRQPQHF; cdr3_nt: TGTGCCAGCTCGTCGACAGGGGGGAGACAGCCCCAGCATTTT
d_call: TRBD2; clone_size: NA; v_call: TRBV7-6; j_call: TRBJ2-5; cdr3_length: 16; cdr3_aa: CASSLSAGEYQETQYF; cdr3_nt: TGTGCCAGCAGCTTATCAGCGGGGGAGTACCAAGAGACCCAGTACTTC
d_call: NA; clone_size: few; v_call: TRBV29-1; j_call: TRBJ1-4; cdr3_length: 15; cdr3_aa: CSGRVRSATNEKLFF; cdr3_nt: TGCAGCGGGAGGGTAAGGAGCGCAACTAATGAAAAACTGTTTTTT
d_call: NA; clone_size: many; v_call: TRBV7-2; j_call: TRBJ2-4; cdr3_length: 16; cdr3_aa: CASSLRITDRGNIQYF; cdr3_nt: TGTGCCAGCAGCTTAAGGATCACGGACAGAGGAAACATTCAGTACTTC
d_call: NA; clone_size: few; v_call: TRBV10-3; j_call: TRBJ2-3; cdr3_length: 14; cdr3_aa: CAISARGSTDTQYF; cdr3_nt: TGTGCCATCAGTGCCCGGGGAAGCACAGATACGCAGTATTTT
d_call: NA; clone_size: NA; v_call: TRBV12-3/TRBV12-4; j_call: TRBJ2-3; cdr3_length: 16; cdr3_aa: CASSSLQGMLSDTQYF; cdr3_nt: TGTGCCAGCAGTTCCCTCCAGGGGATGTTATCAGATACGCAGTATTTT
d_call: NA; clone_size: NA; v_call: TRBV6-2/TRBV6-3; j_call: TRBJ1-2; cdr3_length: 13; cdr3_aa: CASTHGWYYGYTF; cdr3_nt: TGTGCCAGCACCCACGGCTGGTACTATGGCTACACCTTC
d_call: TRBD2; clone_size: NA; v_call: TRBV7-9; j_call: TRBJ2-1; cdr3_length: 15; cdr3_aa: CASSLFISGADEQFF; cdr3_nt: TGTGCCAGCAGCTTATTTATTAGCGGGGCCGATGAGCAGTTCTTC
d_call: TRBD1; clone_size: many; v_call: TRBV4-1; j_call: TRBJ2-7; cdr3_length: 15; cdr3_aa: CASSQDGQGAYEQYF; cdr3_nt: TGCGCCAGCAGCCAAGATGGCCAGGGGGCCTACGAGCAGTACTTC
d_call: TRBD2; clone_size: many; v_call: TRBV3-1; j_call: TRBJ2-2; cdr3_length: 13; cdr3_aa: CASISRGTGELFF; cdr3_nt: TGTGCCAGCATCTCGCGGGGGACCGGGGAGCTGTTTTTT
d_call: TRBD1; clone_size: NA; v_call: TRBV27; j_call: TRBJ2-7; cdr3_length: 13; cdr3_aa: CASSFGQGTEQYF; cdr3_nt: TGTGCCAGCAGTTTCGGACAGGGGACCGAGCAGTACTTC
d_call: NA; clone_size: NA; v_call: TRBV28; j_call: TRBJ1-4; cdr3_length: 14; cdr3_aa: CASSSMDIHEKLFF; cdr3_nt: TGTGCCAGCAGTTCAATGGACATTCATGAAAAACTGTTTTTT
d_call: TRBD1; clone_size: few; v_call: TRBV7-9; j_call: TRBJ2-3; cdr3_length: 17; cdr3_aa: CASSTNPDRLDTDTQYF; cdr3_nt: TGTGCCAGCAGCACAAACCCGGACAGGCTGGACACAGATACGCAGTATTTT
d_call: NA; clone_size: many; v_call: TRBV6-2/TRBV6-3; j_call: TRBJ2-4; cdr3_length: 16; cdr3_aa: CASSYLDLIAKNIQYF; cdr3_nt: TGTGCCAGCAGTTACTTGGACCTAATAGCCAAAAACATTCAGTACTTC
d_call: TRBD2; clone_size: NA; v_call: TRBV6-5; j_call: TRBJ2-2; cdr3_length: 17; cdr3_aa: CASSYSTSGGNTGELFF; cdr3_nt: TGTGCCAGCAGTTACTCGACCAGCGGGGGGAACACCGGGGAGCTGTTTTTT
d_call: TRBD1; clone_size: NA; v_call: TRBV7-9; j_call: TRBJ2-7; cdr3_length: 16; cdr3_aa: CASSPESGQGWYEQYF; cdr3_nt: TGTGCCAGCAGCCCGGAGTCGGGACAGGGGTGGTACGAGCAGTACTTC
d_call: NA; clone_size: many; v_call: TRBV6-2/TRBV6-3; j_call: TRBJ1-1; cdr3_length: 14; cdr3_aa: CASSYPRENTEAFF; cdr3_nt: TGTGCCAGCAGTTACCCCAGGGAGAACACTGAAGCTTTCTTT
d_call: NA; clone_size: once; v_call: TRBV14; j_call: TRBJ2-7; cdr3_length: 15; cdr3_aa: CASSQRFRLPYEQYF; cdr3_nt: TGTGCCAGCAGCCAAAGATTTAGACTCCCCTACGAGCAGTACTTC
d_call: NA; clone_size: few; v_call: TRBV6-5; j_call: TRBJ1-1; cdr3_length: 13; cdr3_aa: CASATGDNTEAFF; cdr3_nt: TGTGCCAGCGCGACGGGGGATAACACTGAAGCTTTCTTT
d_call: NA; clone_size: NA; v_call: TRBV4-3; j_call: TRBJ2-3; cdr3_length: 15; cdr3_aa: CASSQESKDTDTQYF; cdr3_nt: TGCGCCAGCAGCCAGGAGAGTAAGGACACAGATACGCAGTATTTT
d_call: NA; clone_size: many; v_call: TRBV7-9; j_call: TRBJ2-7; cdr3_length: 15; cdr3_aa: CASSLALSPPYEQYF; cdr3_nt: TGTGCCAGCAGCTTAGCGCTAAGTCCTCCCTACGAGCAGTACTTC
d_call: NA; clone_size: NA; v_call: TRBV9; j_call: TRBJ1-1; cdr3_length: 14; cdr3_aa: CASSVDGADTEAFF; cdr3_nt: TGTGCCAGCAGCGTAGATGGGGCTGACACTGAAGCTTTCTTT
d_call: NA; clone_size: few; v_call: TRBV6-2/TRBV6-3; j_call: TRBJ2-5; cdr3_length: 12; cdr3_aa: CASSTDWPTQYF; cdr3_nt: TGTGCCAGCAGTACGGACTGGCCGACCCAGTACTTC
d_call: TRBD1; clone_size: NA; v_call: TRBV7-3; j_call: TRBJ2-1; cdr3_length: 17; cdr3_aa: CASSFRRPGQGKEEQFF; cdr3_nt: TGTGCCAGCAGCTTTAGGCGCCCGGGACAGGGGAAGGAGGAGCAGTTCTTC
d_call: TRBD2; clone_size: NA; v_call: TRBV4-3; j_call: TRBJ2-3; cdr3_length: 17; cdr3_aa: CASSLQRGSGATDTQYF; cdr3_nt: TGCGCCAGCAGCCTACAGAGGGGTAGCGGGGCCACAGATACGCAGTATTTT
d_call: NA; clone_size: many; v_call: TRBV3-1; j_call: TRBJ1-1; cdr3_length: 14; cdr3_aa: CASSQDISGREAFF; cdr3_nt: TGTGCCAGCAGCCAAGATATTTCGGGTAGGGAAGCTTTCTTT
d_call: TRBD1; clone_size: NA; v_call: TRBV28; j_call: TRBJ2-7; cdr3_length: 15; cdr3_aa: CASSLEQGFSYEQYF; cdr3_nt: TGTGCCAGCAGTCTCGAACAGGGGTTCTCCTACGAGCAGTACTTC
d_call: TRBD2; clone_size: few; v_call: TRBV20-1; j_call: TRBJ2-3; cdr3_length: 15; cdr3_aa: CSATLAGGRTDTQYF; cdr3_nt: TGCAGTGCCACTCTAGCGGGGGGGCGCACAGATACGCAGTATTTT
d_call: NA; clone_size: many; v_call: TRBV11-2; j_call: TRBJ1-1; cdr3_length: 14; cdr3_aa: CASSLGPGNTEAFF; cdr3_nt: TGTGCCAGCAGCTTAGGTCCAGGGAACACTGAAGCTTTCTTT
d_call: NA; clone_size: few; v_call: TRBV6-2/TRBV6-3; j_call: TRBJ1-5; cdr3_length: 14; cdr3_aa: CASSYRGENQPQHF; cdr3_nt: TGTGCCAGCAGTTATCGAGGGGAAAATCAGCCCCAGCATTTT